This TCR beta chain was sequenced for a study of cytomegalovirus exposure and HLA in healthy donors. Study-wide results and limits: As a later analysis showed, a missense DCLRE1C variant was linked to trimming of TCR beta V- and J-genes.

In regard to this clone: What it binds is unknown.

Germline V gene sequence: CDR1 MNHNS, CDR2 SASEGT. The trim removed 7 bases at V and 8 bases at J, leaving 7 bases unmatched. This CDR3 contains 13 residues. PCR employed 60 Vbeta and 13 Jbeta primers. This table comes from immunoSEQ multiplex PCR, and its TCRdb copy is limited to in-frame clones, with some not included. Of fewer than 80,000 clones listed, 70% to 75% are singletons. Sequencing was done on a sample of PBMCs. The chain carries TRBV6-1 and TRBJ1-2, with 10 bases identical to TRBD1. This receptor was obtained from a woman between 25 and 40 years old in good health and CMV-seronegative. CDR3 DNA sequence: TGTGCCAGCACCAAGACAGGGGGCGACGGCTACACCTTC. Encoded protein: CASTKTGGDGYTF.